Sequencing of this T cell receptor (beta chain) was carried out in a study of identical twins (TCRdb year 2016). Concerning the study at large: TCR alpha and beta repertoires from monozygotic twins, unrelated adults of various ages and cord blood were deep-sequenced to test whether fetal clonotypes persist. To rule out contamination, replicate twin experiments were performed at different times with different library preparation protocols. Study-level results and caveats: In monozygotic twins, recombination models systematically underestimated out-of-frame TCR alpha sharing, but the models matched the sharing seen between unrelated individuals. The excess sharing between twins in beta out-of-frame sequences was weaker because fewer shared sequences reduced the signal-to-noise ratio. Zero-insertion analyses could be partly confounded by invariant T cells such as MAIT and iNKT, although diverse VJ usage argued against such confounding for most clonotypes. Fewer insertions were carried by abundant cord blood beta clonotypes, a similar but weaker trend appeared in young adult naive repertoires, and no such trend appeared in memory repertoires. Because the same donors could not be followed over many years, the conclusions relied on cross-sectional statistical analysis. Compared with coincidental sharing between unrelated individuals, an excess of low generation-probability sequences was observed among out-of-frame TCR alpha sequences shared between twins.

Every donor was a healthy Caucasian. Three pairs of female monozygotic twins, all aged roughly 18 to 29 years, made up the twin cohort. Peripheral blood mononuclear cells were used as the source from which RNA for TCR libraries was isolated. On this clonotype: Its antigen has not been determined. Base quality data are lacking; no much larger clone is found one base away.

The method was 5' RACE. For sequencing, an Illumina HiSeq 2000 was employed. A universal primer binding site was introduced by template switching, and a unique molecular identifier was present in the final cDNA, enabling accurate counting of TCR cDNA molecules. Specific primers in the conserved constant-segment region were used to synthesize first-strand cDNA for TCR alpha and beta chains. Each cDNA library was double barcoded, with a SMART-Mk sample barcode plus Illumina barcodes, to control for contamination. TruSeq adapter sequences, together with Illumina sample barcodes, were added in two successive PCR steps. The TCR alpha and beta cDNA libraries were sequenced on the Illumina HiSeq platform using custom primers. In the authors' own workflow: Unique molecular identifiers were extracted from raw reads with MiGEC, and CDR3 positions were determined with MiXCR. Recombination models were inferred per individual with the repgenHMM and IGoR tools using an EM algorithm. Shared clonotype analysis was performed with the tcR package in R, normalizing sharing by the product of cloneset sizes. To study raw recombination free of thymic and clonal selection effects, out-of-frame nonproductive sequences were analyzed. TCRdb reran the public reads through fastp at Q25 and MiXCR, keeping productive beta chains. Each record represents a unique CDR3 protein, reported with the most common genes and DNA among its rows. These V and J calls are TCRdb output, not the study's own analysis. The sample contains some 590,000 distinct CDR3 sequences, 7.5% to 10% of them found a single time. Roughly 3% of the sample is held by the ten biggest clonotypes.

Inclusive of the bounding cysteine and phenylalanine, the CDR3 is 16 residues long. Only the CDR3 part of the read is kept: 48 bases, read in frame from the first base. The junction shows trimming of 0 bases on V and 5 bases on J, and the gene matches do not reach 9 bases of it. CDR1 and CDR2 (DFQATT, SNEGSKA) derive from the germline V gene (reference sequence). A further study also used this sample, focusing on yellow fever vaccine responses in identical twins. That second publication adds: The T cell response to vaccination in identical twins was reported by the authors to appear partly convergent and partly personalized. Focusing on identical twins, the study followed the T cell clones that responded to the vaccine, and did so with precision.

Sequenced sample: PBMCs. The receptor was isolated from a woman aged 18-30 years in good health. The rearrangement combines TRBV20-1 with TRBJ2-5, with TRBD2 identical over 10 junction bases. The sequenced DNA: TGCAGTGCTAGAGATCGGATAAGCGGGAGGGTGGAGACCCAGTACTTC. Translated, this gives CSARDRISGRVETQYF.